These T cell receptor beta chains were read from a single sample in a study of shared clonotypes between healthy human individuals. Some clones are missing from TCRdb's copy, which holds only in-frame ones; the method was immunoSEQ multiplex PCR. The repertoire holds more than 2 million clones, with 95% as singletons. The specimen sequenced was naive CD4+ T cells sorted from blood. These receptors originate from a man younger than 35 in good health. Each CDR3 is given with its conserved first and last residue. A D gene is named only where the DNA matches it firmly. Rows give clone size only sometimes, using once, few, many, or a class for an expanded clone.

J gene: TRBJ1-1; D gene: NA; V gene: TRBV4-1; clone size: NA; CDR3 protein: CASSRGRGTEAFF; CDR3 DNA: TGCGCCAGCAGCCGGGGGCGAGGCACTGAAGCTTTCTTT
J gene: TRBJ2-4; D gene: NA; V gene: TRBV30; clone size: NA; CDR3 protein: CAWRSRLAKNIQYF; CDR3 DNA: TGTGCCTGGCGTTCTCGGCTAGCCAAAAACATTCAGTACTTC
J gene: TRBJ2-1; D gene: NA; V gene: TRBV2; clone size: NA; CDR3 protein: CASGPLFAEQFF; CDR3 DNA: TGTGCCAGCGGCCCGCTCTTCGCTGAGCAGTTCTTC
J gene: TRBJ2-7; D gene: NA; V gene: TRBV28; clone size: few; CDR3 protein: CASSLQVSPQYF; CDR3 DNA: TGTGCCAGCAGTTTGCAGGTCTCCCCACAGTACTTC
J gene: TRBJ2-7; D gene: NA; V gene: TRBV6-5; clone size: NA; CDR3 protein: CASSSQLLSSYEQYF; CDR3 DNA: TGTGCCAGCAGTTCCCAACTCTTAAGCTCCTACGAGCAGTACTTC
J gene: TRBJ2-2; D gene: TRBD1; V gene: TRBV14; clone size: NA; CDR3 protein: CASSPQGARELFF; CDR3 DNA: TGTGCCAGCAGCCCCCAGGGGGCCCGGGAGCTGTTTTTT
J gene: TRBJ2-7; D gene: TRBD1; V gene: TRBV6-6; clone size: NA; CDR3 protein: CASSYVPTGGEYF; CDR3 DNA: TGTGCCAGCAGTTACGTTCCCACAGGGGGCGAGTACTTC
J gene: TRBJ1-2; D gene: TRBD1; V gene: TRBV10-3; clone size: NA; CDR3 protein: CAIRPGGAGGPSLYGYTF; CDR3 DNA: TGTGCCATCAGGCCCGGCGGGGCAGGGGGGCCCTCTCTCTATGGCTACACCTTC
J gene: TRBJ2-2; D gene: NA; V gene: TRBV7-8; clone size: once; CDR3 protein: CASSLRNSANTGELFF; CDR3 DNA: TGTGCCAGCAGCTTAAGGAACAGCGCGAACACCGGGGAGCTGTTTTTT
J gene: TRBJ2-3; D gene: NA; V gene: TRBV30; clone size: once; CDR3 protein: CAWSRQADTQYF; CDR3 DNA: TGTGCCTGGAGTCGGCAGGCAGATACGCAGTATTTT
J gene: TRBJ2-5; D gene: TRBD1; V gene: TRBV6-5; clone size: NA; CDR3 protein: CASSYTTGLKETQYF; CDR3 DNA: TGTGCCAGCAGTTACACGACAGGGCTAAAGGAGACCCAGTACTTC
J gene: TRBJ1-4; D gene: NA; V gene: TRBV4-2; clone size: NA; CDR3 protein: CASSLTAGSPNEKLFF; CDR3 DNA: TGTGCCAGCAGCCTTACCGCCGGGAGCCCCAATGAAAAACTGTTTTTT
J gene: TRBJ2-7; D gene: TRBD1; V gene: TRBV28; clone size: NA; CDR3 protein: CASSFVAGGGGQYF; CDR3 DNA: TGTGCCAGCAGTTTTGTGGCAGGGGGCGGTGGGCAGTACTTC
J gene: TRBJ1-5; D gene: NA; V gene: TRBV6-1; clone size: once; CDR3 protein: CASGGVPDQPQHF; CDR3 DNA: TGTGCCAGTGGAGGGGTACCCGATCAGCCCCAGCATTTT
J gene: TRBJ2-5; D gene: NA; V gene: TRBV5-1; clone size: NA; CDR3 protein: CASRPAGTYQETQYF; CDR3 DNA: TGCGCCAGCAGGCCCGCGGGGACGTACCAAGAGACCCAGTACTTC
J gene: TRBJ2-3; D gene: NA; V gene: TRBV5-4; clone size: NA; CDR3 protein: CASSSYSSPNADTQYF; CDR3 DNA: TGTGCCAGCAGCTCCTATAGCAGCCCCAACGCAGATACGCAGTATTTT
J gene: TRBJ2-5; D gene: NA; V gene: TRBV18; clone size: NA; CDR3 protein: CASSPLGGQETQYF; CDR3 DNA: TGTGCCAGCTCACCATTAGGCGGCCAAGAGACCCAGTACTTC
J gene: TRBJ2-7; D gene: NA; V gene: TRBV7-2; clone size: NA; CDR3 protein: CASSSRAEQYF; CDR3 DNA: TGTGCCAGCAGCTCTAGAGCTGAGCAGTACTTC
J gene: TRBJ2-7; D gene: NA; V gene: TRBV6-5; clone size: NA; CDR3 protein: CASSYTGAPYEQYF; CDR3 DNA: TGTGCCAGCAGTTACACGGGGGCCCCCTACGAGCAGTACTTC
J gene: TRBJ2-3; D gene: NA; V gene: TRBV5-6; clone size: NA; CDR3 protein: CASSYTGLNTDTQYF; CDR3 DNA: TGTGCCAGCAGTTATACGGGACTCAACACAGATACGCAGTATTTT
J gene: TRBJ2-1; D gene: NA; V gene: TRBV11-2; clone size: NA; CDR3 protein: CASSGSERGSYNEQFF; CDR3 DNA: TGTGCCAGCAGCGGAAGTGAGCGAGGGTCCTACAATGAGCAGTTCTTC
J gene: TRBJ2-2; D gene: TRBD1; V gene: TRBV5-1; clone size: NA; CDR3 protein: CASSLGTGGAYGELFF; CDR3 DNA: TGCGCCAGCAGCTTGGGGACAGGGGGCGCATACGGGGAGCTGTTTTTT
J gene: TRBJ2-7; D gene: TRBD1; V gene: TRBV11-2; clone size: once; CDR3 protein: CASSLTGARGYGEQYF; CDR3 DNA: TGTGCCAGCAGCTTAACAGGGGCTAGGGGGTATGGCGAGCAGTACTTC
J gene: TRBJ2-5; D gene: TRBD2; V gene: TRBV5-4; clone size: NA; CDR3 protein: CASSLGTSGSGETQYF; CDR3 DNA: TGTGCCAGCAGCCTAGGGACTAGCGGGAGTGGAGAGACCCAGTACTTC
J gene: TRBJ2-7; D gene: TRBD1; V gene: TRBV5-1; clone size: NA; CDR3 protein: CASSSASGQTFTGASYEQYF; CDR3 DNA: TGCGCCAGCAGCTCCGCTTCGGGTCAAACCTTTACAGGGGCCTCCTACGAGCAGTACTTC
J gene: TRBJ1-1; D gene: NA; V gene: TRBV29-1; clone size: NA; CDR3 protein: CSVVGRGGTEAFF; CDR3 DNA: TGCAGCGTTGTGGGCAGGGGTGGAACTGAAGCTTTCTTT
J gene: TRBJ2-2; D gene: TRBD1; V gene: TRBV29-1; clone size: NA; CDR3 protein: CSVEEGQGISTGELFF; CDR3 DNA: TGCAGCGTTGAAGAGGGACAGGGCATCTCGACCGGGGAGCTGTTTTTT
J gene: TRBJ1-5; D gene: NA; V gene: TRBV5-6; clone size: NA; CDR3 protein: CASSFRGKSNQPQHF; CDR3 DNA: TGTGCCAGCAGCTTTCGGGGGAAGAGCAATCAGCCCCAGCATTTT
J gene: TRBJ2-7; D gene: TRBD2; V gene: TRBV6-5; clone size: NA; CDR3 protein: CASSYGGLAGEQYF; CDR3 DNA: TGTGCCAGCAGTTACGGAGGACTAGCGGGTGAGCAGTACTTC
J gene: TRBJ2-3; D gene: TRBD2; V gene: TRBV25-1; clone size: NA; CDR3 protein: CASSLTSGGASTDTQYF; CDR3 DNA: TGTGCCAGCAGTTTAACTAGCGGGGGGGCAAGCACAGATACGCAGTATTTT
J gene: TRBJ2-1; D gene: NA; V gene: TRBV5-1; clone size: NA; CDR3 protein: CASSLLGGNEQFF; CDR3 DNA: TGCGCCAGCAGCTTGCTAGGCGGTAATGAGCAGTTCTTC
J gene: TRBJ1-4; D gene: NA; V gene: TRBV29-1; clone size: NA; CDR3 protein: CSVQILSTNEKLFF; CDR3 DNA: TGCAGCGTTCAGATCCTTTCTACTAATGAAAAACTGTTTTTT
J gene: TRBJ1-4; D gene: NA; V gene: TRBV7-9; clone size: NA; CDR3 protein: CASSHDSDNEKLFF; CDR3 DNA: TGTGCCAGCAGCCATGACAGCGATAATGAAAAACTGTTTTTT
J gene: TRBJ1-2; D gene: NA; V gene: TRBV30; clone size: NA; CDR3 protein: CAWSARAGTNYGYTF; CDR3 DNA: TGTGCCTGGAGTGCCAGGGCCGGGACTAACTATGGCTACACCTTC
J gene: TRBJ1-3; D gene: TRBD1; V gene: TRBV18; clone size: NA; CDR3 protein: CASSLNRGNTIYF; CDR3 DNA: TGTGCCAGCTCATTGAACAGGGGGAACACCATATATTTT
J gene: TRBJ2-5; D gene: NA; V gene: TRBV28; clone size: NA; CDR3 protein: CASSVRPETQYF; CDR3 DNA: TGTGCCAGCAGTGTTCGGCCAGAGACCCAGTACTTC
J gene: TRBJ2-7; D gene: NA; V gene: TRBV4-3; clone size: NA; CDR3 protein: CASSQEWAGTYEQYF; CDR3 DNA: TGCGCCAGCAGCCAAGAATGGGCAGGTACCTACGAGCAGTACTTC
J gene: TRBJ1-3; D gene: NA; V gene: TRBV2; clone size: NA; CDR3 protein: CASKSGWGGGNTIYF; CDR3 DNA: TGTGCCAGCAAATCAGGTTGGGGGGGTGGAAACACCATATATTTT
J gene: TRBJ1-4; D gene: NA; V gene: TRBV7-9; clone size: once; CDR3 protein: CASSLREGNEKLFF; CDR3 DNA: TGTGCCAGCAGCTTGAGGGAGGGCAATGAAAAACTGTTTTTT
J gene: TRBJ1-1; D gene: NA; V gene: TRBV4-1; clone size: NA; CDR3 protein: CASSLTQGENTEAFF; CDR3 DNA: TGCGCCAGCAGCCTCACCCAGGGAGAGAACACTGAAGCTTTCTTT
J gene: TRBJ2-3; D gene: TRBD1; V gene: TRBV27; clone size: NA; CDR3 protein: CASSRDRRSSYTQYF; CDR3 DNA: TGTGCCAGCAGTAGGGACAGGAGGAGCTCCTATACGCAGTATTTT
J gene: TRBJ1-5; D gene: NA; V gene: TRBV12-2; clone size: NA; CDR3 protein: CASRPPLEGTGDQPQHF; CDR3 DNA: TGTGCAAGTCGCCCCCCGCTTGAGGGGACAGGGGATCAGCCCCAGCATTTT
J gene: TRBJ1-4; D gene: NA; V gene: TRBV7-3; clone size: NA; CDR3 protein: CASSLIPAGPTNEKLFF; CDR3 DNA: TGTGCCAGCAGCTTAATCCCAGCCGGCCCAACTAATGAAAAACTGTTTTTT
J gene: TRBJ2-5; D gene: TRBD2; V gene: TRBV5-4; clone size: NA; CDR3 protein: CASRWGGGRQETQYF; CDR3 DNA: TGTGCCAGCAGATGGGGCGGGGGGCGTCAGGAGACCCAGTACTTC
J gene: TRBJ2-7; D gene: TRBD1; V gene: TRBV18; clone size: NA; CDR3 protein: CASSQEQGGEQYF; CDR3 DNA: TGTGCCAGCTCACAAGAACAGGGGGGAGAGCAGTACTTC
J gene: TRBJ1-2; D gene: TRBD1; V gene: TRBV5-1; clone size: NA; CDR3 protein: CASSSYPGQPLYGYTF; CDR3 DNA: TGCGCCAGCAGTTCCTATCCGGGACAGCCACTTTATGGCTACACCTTC
J gene: TRBJ2-1; D gene: TRBD1; V gene: TRBV5-4; clone size: once; CDR3 protein: CASSFSGGIYNEQFF; CDR3 DNA: TGTGCCAGCAGCTTCTCAGGGGGAATCTACAATGAGCAGTTCTTC
J gene: TRBJ1-2; D gene: NA; V gene: TRBV30; clone size: NA; CDR3 protein: CAWTRRYGYTF; CDR3 DNA: TGTGCCTGGACTCGACGCTATGGCTACACCTTC